This T cell receptor beta chain was captured in a study of cytomegalovirus exposure and HLA in healthy donors. It was with 60 Vbeta and 13 Jbeta primers that the PCR ran. The repertoire was sequenced with immunoSEQ multiplex PCR; TCRdb's copy has only in-frame clones and lacks some. The data show fewer than 200,000 clones, roughly four fifths seen once. Looked up from germline, CDR1 is SNHLY and CDR2 is FYNNEI. Deletions cut 1 base from V and 10 bases from J, with 14 bases between. The CDR3 totals 14 residues. This receptor was obtained from a woman aged 30 to 39 in good health and CMV-seronegative. Material: PBMCs. The rearrangement joins TRBV2 to TRBJ2-1, with D perhaps TRBD2 (5 bases). CDR3 region: CASSEEGSGWEQFF. Written as DNA, the CDR3 is TGTGCCAGCAGTGAAGAAGGAAGCGGCTGGGAGCAGTTCTTC.